This entry features one T cell receptor (beta chain) sequence. Its antigen is not identified. The data derive from a study of cytomegalovirus exposure and HLA in healthy donors. Study results and caveats: Roughly uniform sequencing depth across donors was assumed, possibly incorrectly.

This CDR3 is 13 amino acids long. Germline assignment: CDR1 SQVTM and CDR2 ANQGSEA. V lost 7 bases to trimming and J lost 3 bases; unmatched junction nucleotides: 3. When sampled, the donors appeared nominally healthy, though they likely had unrecorded immune exposures. The PCR had 60 Vbeta and 13 Jbeta primers. Assay: immunoSEQ multiplex PCR; the TCRdb copy retains only in-frame clones and omits some. The table records 130,000 to 150,000 clones, 70% to 80% of them present only once. The sequence was collected from a woman aged 18-35 years in good health and CMV-seropositive. The V gene is TRBV29-1, the J gene TRBJ2-2; 9 bases map to TRBD1. The specimen was PBMCs. The DNA for the CDR3 is TGCAGCGACCGGGACAGGGACACCGGGGAGCTGTTTTTT. Amino acids: CSDRDRDTGELFF.